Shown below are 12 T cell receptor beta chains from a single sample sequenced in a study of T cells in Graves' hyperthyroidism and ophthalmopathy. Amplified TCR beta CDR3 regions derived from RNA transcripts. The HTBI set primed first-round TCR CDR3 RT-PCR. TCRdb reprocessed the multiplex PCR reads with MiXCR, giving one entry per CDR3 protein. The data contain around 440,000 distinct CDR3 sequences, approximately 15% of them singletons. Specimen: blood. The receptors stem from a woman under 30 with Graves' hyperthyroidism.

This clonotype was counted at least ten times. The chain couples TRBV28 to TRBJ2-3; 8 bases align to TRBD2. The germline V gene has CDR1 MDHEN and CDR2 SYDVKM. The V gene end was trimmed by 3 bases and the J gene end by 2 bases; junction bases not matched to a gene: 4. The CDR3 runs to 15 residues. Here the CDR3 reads CASSFAGGFTDTQYF. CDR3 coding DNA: TGTGCCAGCAGTTTCGCGGGAGGTTTCACAGATACGCAGTATTTT. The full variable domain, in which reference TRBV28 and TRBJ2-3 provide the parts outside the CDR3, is DVKVTQSSRYLVKRTGEKVFLECVQDMDHENMFWYRQDPGLGLRLIYFSYDVKMKEKGDIPEGYSVSREKKERFSLILESASTNQTSMYLCASSFAGGFTDTQYFGPGTRLTVL.

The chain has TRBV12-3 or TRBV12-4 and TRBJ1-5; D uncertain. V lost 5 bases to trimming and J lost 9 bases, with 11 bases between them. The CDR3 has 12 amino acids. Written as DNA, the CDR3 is TGTGCCAGCAGTCATCAGGCATGGCCCCAGCATTTT. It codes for CASSHQAWPQHF.

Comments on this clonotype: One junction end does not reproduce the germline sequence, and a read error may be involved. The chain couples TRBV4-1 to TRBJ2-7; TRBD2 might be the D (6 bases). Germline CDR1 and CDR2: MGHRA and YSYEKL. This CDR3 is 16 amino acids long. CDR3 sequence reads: CASSPLGPGDLYGQYF. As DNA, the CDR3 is TGCGCCAGCAGCCCTTTAGGTCCGGGGGATCTTTACGGGCAGTACTTC.

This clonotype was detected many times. The CDR3 nucleotides are TGTGCCAGCAGTTTCTCTACGGGTCAAAACACCGGGGAGCTGTTTTTT. Amino acids: CASSFSTGQNTGELFF. The gene calls are TRBV6-5 and TRBJ2-2, with D unresolved. CDR1 is MNHEY and CDR2 is SVGAGI in the germline V gene. CDR3 length: 16 amino acids. The V end was cut by 4 bases, the J end by 2 bases, with 14 bases between.

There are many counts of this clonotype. The CDR3 spells CAISEGGNSNQPQHF. Here the CDR3 DNA reads TGTGCCATCAGTGAGGGAGGGAACAGCAATCAGCCCCAGCATTTT. This rearrangement joins TRBV10-3 to TRBJ1-5; D is undetermined. In germline, CDR1 is ENHRY, CDR2 SYGVKD. V gave up 2 bases and J gave up 1 base, with 9 bases separating them. The CDR3 is 15 residues long.

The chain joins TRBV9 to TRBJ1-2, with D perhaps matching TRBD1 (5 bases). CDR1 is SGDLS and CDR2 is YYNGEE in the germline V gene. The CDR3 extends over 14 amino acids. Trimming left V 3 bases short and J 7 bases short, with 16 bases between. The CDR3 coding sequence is TGTGCCAGCAGCGCCGTATTTGGGGGGAGTGGCTACACCTTC. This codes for CASSAVFGGSGYTF.

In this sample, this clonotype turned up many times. CDR3 sequence: CASSFRGDLSYEQYF. CDR3 nucleotides: TGCGCCAGCAGCTTTCGGGGGGATCTCTCCTACGAGCAGTACTTC. V usage is TRBV5-1 and J usage is TRBJ2-7; 7 nucleotides align to TRBD2. J was trimmed by 0 bases and V by 2 bases; bases with no gene match: 5. This CDR3 is 15 amino acids long. Germline V gene sequence: CDR1 SGHRS, CDR2 YFSETQ.

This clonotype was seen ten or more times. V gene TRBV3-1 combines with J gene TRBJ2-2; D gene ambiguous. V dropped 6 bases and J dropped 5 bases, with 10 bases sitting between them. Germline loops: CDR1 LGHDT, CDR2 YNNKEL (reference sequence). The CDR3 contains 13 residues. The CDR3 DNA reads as TGTGCCAGCAGTCCACCGTGGACCGGGGAGCTGTTTTTT. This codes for CASSPPWTGELFF.

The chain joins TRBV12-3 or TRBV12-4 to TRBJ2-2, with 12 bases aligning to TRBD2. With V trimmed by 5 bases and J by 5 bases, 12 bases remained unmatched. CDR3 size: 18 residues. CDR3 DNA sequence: TGTGCCAGCAGTCCATTGACTAGCGGGGGAATAGGTACCGGGGAGCTGTTTTTT. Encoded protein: CASSPLTSGGIGTGELFF.

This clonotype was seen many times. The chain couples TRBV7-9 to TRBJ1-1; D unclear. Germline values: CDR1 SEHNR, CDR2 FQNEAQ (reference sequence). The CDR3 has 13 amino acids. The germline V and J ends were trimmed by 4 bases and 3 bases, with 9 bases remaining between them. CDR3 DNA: TGTGCCAGCAGCTCTAGTGGGGACACTGAAGCTTTCTTT. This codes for CASSSSGDTEAFF.

The chain's CDR3 is CASSLDRPNTEAFF. CDR3 nucleotide sequence: TGTGCCAGCAGTCTCGACAGACCGAACACTGAAGCTTTCTTT. The J gene is TRBJ1-1, the V gene TRBV6-5; D possibly corresponds to TRBD1 (5 bases). The CDR3 has 14 amino acids. Germline V gene sequence: CDR1 MNHEY, CDR2 SVGAGI. V gave up 5 bases and J gave up 1 base, with 11 bases separating them.

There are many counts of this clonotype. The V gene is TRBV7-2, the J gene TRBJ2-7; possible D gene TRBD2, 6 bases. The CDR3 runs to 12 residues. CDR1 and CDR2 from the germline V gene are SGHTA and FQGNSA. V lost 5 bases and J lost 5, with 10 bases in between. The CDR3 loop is CASSLGRNEQYF. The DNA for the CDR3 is TGTGCCAGCAGCCTAGGGAGGAACGAGCAGTACTTC.